Listed below are T cell receptor beta chains from one sample, sequenced in a study of T and B cells in COVID-19 patients. TCRdb ran MiXCR on the multiplex PCR reads and lists one entry per CDR3 protein. The sample contains 4,500 or so distinct CDR3 sequences, roughly 28% of which appear only once. Sample: blood. The receptors shown here come from a human donor with active COVID-19. Both conserved end residues are part of each CDR3. Each record gives: V gene, clone size, J gene, D gene, CDR3 protein, CDR3 DNA. The D gene is left open where the match is weak. Only part of the rows carry a size: once, few, many, or a class if the clone is expanded.

TRBV7-9	.	TRBJ2-7	.	CASSHLLATYEQYF	TGTGCCAGCAGCCACCTCTTAGCCACCTACGAGCAGTACTTC
TRBV12-3/TRBV12-4	medium-sized	TRBJ1-4	.	CASSLGTALGKLFF	TGTGCCAGCAGTTTAGGGACGGCTCTAGGAAAACTGTTTTTT
TRBV5-6	.	TRBJ1-1	TRBD1	CASSGGQGASTEAFF	TGCGCCAGCAGCGGGGGACAGGGGGCAAGCACTGAAGCTTTCTTT
TRBV19	medium-sized	TRBJ1-5	.	CASSDSQGPGNQPQHF	TGTGCCAGTAGCGATTCACAGGGTCCGGGCAATCAGCCCCAGCATTTT
TRBV28	.	TRBJ2-6	.	CASSFLPGGSSGANVLTF	TGTGCCAGCAGTTTCCTGCCAGGGGGGTCCTCTGGGGCCAACGTCCTGACTTTC
TRBV6-6	medium-sized	TRBJ2-3	.	CASSYSTASTDTQYF	TGTGCCAGCAGTTACTCGACTGCTTCTACAGATACGCAGTATTTT
TRBV6-1	medium-sized	TRBJ2-3	.	CASLREYTDTQYF	TGTGCCAGCCTCAGGGAATACACAGATACGCAGTATTTT
TRBV18	medium-sized	TRBJ2-3	.	CASSPPVNAQYF	TGTGCCAGCTCACCACCCGTTAATGCGCAGTATTTT
TRBV20-1	.	TRBJ2-4	TRBD2	CSASFAGDAKNIQYF	TGCAGTGCTAGTTTCGCGGGAGATGCCAAAAACATTCAGTACTTC
TRBV6-4	few	TRBJ2-7	TRBD2	CASSDLGLAGAQSEQYF	TGTGCCAGCAGTGACCTCGGACTAGCGGGAGCGCAATCCGAGCAGTACTTC
TRBV7-3	.	TRBJ2-1	.	CASSRLMGEQFF	TGTGCCAGCAGCCGATTGATGGGTGAGCAGTTCTTC
TRBV12-3/TRBV12-4	medium-sized	TRBJ1-5	.	CASRSGDNSNQPQHF	TGTGCCAGCAGGTCGGGGGACAATAGCAATCAGCCCCAGCATTTT
TRBV6-1	.	TRBJ1-5	.	CASKGEGGSNQPQHF	TGTGCCAGCAAAGGTGAGGGAGGAAGCAATCAGCCCCAGCATTTT
TRBV7-6	few	TRBJ2-1	TRBD2	CASGREVYNEQFF	TGTGCCAGCGGACGGGAGGTGTACAATGAGCAGTTCTTC
TRBV19	medium-sized	TRBJ1-1	.	CASSIYRGVAFF	TGTGCCAGTAGTATTTACCGGGGAGTGGCTTTCTTT
TRBV7-6	medium-sized	TRBJ2-1	TRBD2	CASSTWGGPFYNEQFF	TGTGCCAGCAGCACATGGGGGGGACCTTTTTACAATGAGCAGTTCTTC
TRBV18	medium-sized	TRBJ2-7	TRBD2	CASSLGLVGDEQYF	TGTGCCAGCTCACTTGGACTAGTCGGAGACGAGCAGTACTTC
TRBV19	medium-sized	TRBJ1-1	TRBD1	CASTMTGLLNTEAFF	TGTGCCAGTACCATGACAGGGTTGCTGAACACTGAAGCTTTCTTT
TRBV29-1	large	TRBJ2-1	.	CSVKDSYNEQFF	TGCAGCGTTAAGGACTCCTACAATGAGCAGTTCTTC
TRBV4-3	.	TRBJ2-5	.	CASSQGRGETQYF	TGCGCCAGCAGCCAAGGAAGAGGGGAGACCCAGTACTTC
TRBV20-1	.	TRBJ2-1	.	CSAQDSQKQFF	TGCAGTGCTCAAGACAGTCAGAAGCAGTTCTTC
TRBV5-4	few	TRBJ1-1	.	CASMPGGANTEAFF	TGTGCCAGCATGCCGGGGGGCGCGAACACTGAAGCTTTCTTT
TRBV6-5	medium-sized	TRBJ1-2	.	CASSYSTGGTYGYTF	TGTGCCAGCAGTTACTCGACCGGAGGCACCTATGGCTACACCTTC
TRBV6-5	medium-sized	TRBJ1-5	.	CASSSGRLDSFGNQPQHF	TGTGCCAGCAGCAGCGGTCGGCTCGACAGCTTTGGCAATCAGCCCCAGCATTTT
TRBV7-2	few	TRBJ2-5	.	CASRGQTGPQYF	TGTGCCAGCAGGGGGCAAACCGGGCCCCAGTACTTC
TRBV6-1	medium-sized	TRBJ2-5	.	CASSEGSIAQETQYF	TGTGCCAGCAGTGAGGGATCTATAGCTCAAGAGACCCAGTACTTC
TRBV28	.	TRBJ2-7	TRBD1	CASSLGQVVYEQYF	TGTGCCAGCAGTTTGGGACAGGTAGTCTACGAGCAGTACTTC
TRBV18	.	TRBJ1-5	.	CASSPYSNQPQHF	TGTGCCAGCTCACCATATAGCAATCAGCCCCAGCATTTT
TRBV19	.	TRBJ2-1	.	CASSQPNEQFF	TGTGCCAGCAGCCAGCCCAATGAGCAGTTCTTC
TRBV5-6	medium-sized	TRBJ1-5	.	CASSLYPGWAQPQHF	TGTGCCAGCAGCTTGTACCCGGGTTGGGCACAGCCCCAGCATTTT
TRBV5-5	medium-sized	TRBJ2-7	TRBD1	CASSRDSWYGEDEQYF	TGTGCCAGCAGCAGGGACAGTTGGTATGGAGAGGACGAGCAGTACTTC
TRBV29-1	medium-sized	TRBJ2-1	.	CSVRRLLVRFNEQFF	TGCAGCGTGCGCAGACTACTAGTTCGGTTCAATGAGCAGTTCTTC
TRBV20-1	.	TRBJ1-1	.	CSATGTLSFEAFF	TGCAGTGCTACCGGGACACTGAGTTTTGAAGCTTTCTTT
TRBV12-3/TRBV12-4	.	TRBJ1-2	.	CASRSAGYNYGYTF	TGTGCCAGCAGGTCGGCAGGTTATAACTATGGCTACACCTTC
TRBV27	medium-sized	TRBJ2-2	.	CASSSIGELFF	TGTGCCAGCAGTTCGATCGGGGAGCTGTTTTTT
TRBV19	large	TRBJ2-2	.	CASSMASRTGELFF	TGTGCCAGTAGTATGGCGTCGCGGACCGGGGAGCTGTTTTTT
TRBV12-3/TRBV12-4	medium-sized	TRBJ2-3	TRBD2	CASSLSRGGLAGADTQYF	TGTGCCAGCAGTTTAAGTAGAGGAGGACTAGCGGGAGCAGATACGCAGTATTTT
TRBV5-5	.	TRBJ1-5	.	CASSWGGAEQPQHF	TGTGCCAGCAGCTGGGGAGGGGCCGAACAGCCCCAGCATTTT
TRBV19	medium-sized	TRBJ1-5	.	CASRLTTGRGGSNQPQHF	TGTGCCAGTAGGCTCACGACAGGCCGGGGTGGAAGCAATCAGCCCCAGCATTTT
TRBV6-2/TRBV6-3	few	TRBJ2-1	.	CASTTGNEQFF	TGTGCCAGCACTACAGGGAATGAGCAGTTCTTC
TRBV6-2/TRBV6-3	medium-sized	TRBJ2-3	TRBD2	CASSSATRLAGGPGDTQYF	TGTGCCAGCAGTTCCGCCACTCGACTAGCGGGAGGGCCGGGCGATACGCAGTATTTT
TRBV12-3/TRBV12-4	medium-sized	TRBJ1-2	TRBD1	CASSHGQGDTF	TGTGCCAGCAGCCATGGACAGGGAGACACCTTC
TRBV11-1	medium-sized	TRBJ2-1	.	CASSRLSGYNEQFF	TGTGCCAGCAGCCGACTATCGGGGTACAATGAGCAGTTCTTC
TRBV4-3	.	TRBJ1-2	.	CASSQDYTNYSYTF	TGCGCCAGCAGCCAAGACTACACGAACTATAGCTACACCTTC
TRBV19	medium-sized	TRBJ1-4	TRBD1	CASSIQGEINEKLFF	TGTGCCAGTAGTATACAGGGGGAGATTAATGAAAAACTGTTTTTT
TRBV4-3	.	TRBJ2-5	TRBD1	CASSQDVRDRAQETQYF	TGTGCCAGCAGCCAAGACGTGAGAGACAGGGCCCAAGAGACCCAGTACTTC
TRBV6-6	medium-sized	TRBJ2-5	TRBD2	CASSYSREETQYF	TGTGCCAGCAGTTATTCGCGGGAGGAGACCCAGTACTTC
TRBV7-8	few	TRBJ2-3	.	CASSFGVGDAQYF	TGTGCCAGCAGCTTTGGGGTGGGGGACGCGCAGTATTTT
TRBV19	few	TRBJ1-3	.	CASSIFGTGLSGNTIYF	TGTGCCAGTAGTATATTCGGGACGGGACTTTCTGGAAACACCATATATTTT
TRBV7-6	few	TRBJ1-6	.	CASSPADSPLHF	TGTGCCAGCAGCCCCGCGGACTCACCCCTCCACTTT
TRBV4-3	.	TRBJ2-7	.	CASSQGDGTYEQYF	TGCGCCAGCAGCCAAGGAGACGGGACCTACGAGCAGTACTTC
TRBV30	medium-sized	TRBJ2-1	TRBD2	CAWSRGGNEQFF	TGTGCCTGGAGTAGGGGAGGGAATGAGCAGTTCTTC
TRBV6-5	medium-sized	TRBJ1-6	.	CASSYSSGLYNSPLHF	TGTGCCAGCAGTTACTCGTCAGGGTTATATAATTCACCCCTCCACTTT
TRBV6-2/TRBV6-3	.	TRBJ1-1	TRBD1	CASSHTRGRESEAFF	TGTGCCAGCAGTCACACCAGGGGGCGCGAATCTGAAGCTTTCTTT
TRBV6-2/TRBV6-3	.	TRBJ1-1	.	CASSERGDTEAFF	TGTGCCAGCAGTGAGCGGGGGGACACTGAAGCTTTCTTT